Presented here are 9 T cell receptor beta chains from one specimen sequenced in a study of blood T cell repertoires in COVID-19. Produced via immunoSEQ multiplex PCR; TCRdb's table is partial and in-frame only. The profile covers 240,000 or so clones, with roughly four fifths appearing a single time and over 10% taken by the ten largest. The specimen sequenced was peripheral blood. The origin of the receptors is a woman in her sixties or seventies with active or convalescent COVID-19.

V is TRBV12-3 or TRBV12-4 and J is TRBJ2-2, with a tentative D call TRBD1 (5 bases). Trimming removed 6 bases from V and 6 bases from J, with 11 bases in between. There are 13 residues in the CDR3. The CDR3 protein is CASSLQVAGELFF. In nucleotides, the CDR3 is TGTGCCAGCAGCCTACAGGTGGCCGGGGAGCTGTTTTTT.

The J gene is TRBJ2-7, the V gene TRBV19; 10 bases map to TRBD2. Germline V gene data show CDR1 as LNHDA and CDR2 as SQIVND (reference sequence). V lost 3 bases, J lost 3 bases, and 2 bases stayed unmatched. This CDR3 is 14 amino acids long. CDR3 coding DNA: TGTGCCAGTAGTATGCGGACTAGCGGCTACGAGCAGTACTTC. It yields the protein CASSMRTSGYEQYF.

V gene TRBV19 combines with J gene TRBJ1-1; possible D gene TRBD1, 5 bases. Germline lookup yields CDR1 LNHDA and CDR2 SQIVND (reference sequence). CDR3 length: 14 amino acids. With 3 bases removed from V and 4 bases from J, the gap between germline ends came to 12 bases. The CDR3 region has the DNA TGTGCCAGTAGTATTGGTCCGGGGGGCACTGAAGCTTTCTTT. It specifies CASSIGPGGTEAFF.

This clone appeared a few times. This sequence joins TRBV5-1 and TRBJ2-7; D perhaps matches TRBD1 (6 bases). The V gene lost 2 bases and the J gene lost 0 bases, with 12 bases spanning the gap. From germline, CDR1 is SGHRS and CDR2 YFSETQ. The CDR3 contains 15 residues. CDR3 nucleotide sequence: TGCGCCAGCAGCTTTCAGGGGTCCCACTCCTACGAGCAGTACTTC. Translated, it gives CASSFQGSHSYEQYF.

This clone has ten or more counts. The J gene is TRBJ1-6, the V gene TRBV7-8; D remains unclear. V was cut by 1 base and J by 5 bases, with 12 bases left in between. The CDR3 contains 16 residues. The V gene's germline CDR1 is SGHVS and CDR2 FQNEAQ. CDR3 residues: CASSLVEVSDNSPLHF. In DNA, the CDR3 is TGTGCCAGCAGCTTAGTCGAGGTTAGCGATAATTCACCCCTCCACTTT.

This chain connects TRBV7-9 to TRBJ1-5; D is possibly TRBD1 (5 bases). V lost 5 bases and J 5 bases, leaving 10 bases between the germline ends. The CDR3 is 13 amino acids. Per the germline V gene, CDR1 is SEHNR and CDR2 is FQNEAQ (reference sequence). The CDR3 is CASSADNYQPQHF. For the CDR3, the DNA is TGTGCCAGCAGCGCGGACAACTATCAGCCCCAGCATTTT.

Concerning this clone: This sample includes further DNA sequences coding for the same CDR3. V gene TRBV5-1 combines with J gene TRBJ2-5, with TRBD1 matching over 8 bases. V lost 5 bases to trimming and J lost 0 bases; unmatched junction nucleotides: 6. From germline, CDR1 is SGHRS and CDR2 YFSETQ. The CDR3 length is 15 residues. CDR3 sequence reads: CASSFGQGYQETQYF. For the CDR3, the DNA is TGCGCCAGCAGTTTCGGACAGGGATACCAAGAGACCCAGTACTTC.

This rearrangement joins TRBV2 to TRBJ2-1; 13 positions match TRBD2. The germline CDR1 and CDR2 sequences are SNHLY and FYNNEI. J gave up 9 bases and V 6 bases, and 5 bases lay outside the gene matches. This CDR3 has 14 amino acids. CDR3 sequence: CASRPGLAGIEQFF. The CDR3 DNA follows: TGTGCCAGCAGACCGGGACTAGCGGGGATTGAGCAGTTCTTC.

V gene TRBV29-1 combines with J gene TRBJ2-7; 8 bases are a match to TRBD2. Unmatched junction bases numbered 10, after V lost 2 bases and J lost 7 bases. This CDR3 spans 14 amino acids. CDR1 is SQVTM, CDR2 ANQGSEA, per germline. The CDR3 sequence is CSVERTGGLEEQYF. The CDR3 DNA sequence: TGCAGCGTTGAAAGGACGGGGGGGCTTGAAGAGCAGTACTTC.